This T cell receptor (beta chain) was identified in a study of response to subunit inactivated influenza vaccine. This clonotype was seen repeatedly, ten times or more. TCRdb used MiXCR to reprocess the RT-PCR reads, holding one entry per CDR3 protein. The sample contains under 200,000 distinct CDR3 sequences, less than 15% of which appear only once. Trimming took 3 bases from V and 0 from J, leaving 11 bases between them. CDR3 length equals 15 residues. Germline-derived CDR1 and CDR2 are DFQATT and SNEGSKA (reference sequence). This same sample was also part of a study on T cells expressing NK-cell markers. Per that study: Template switching by 5'RACE with UMIs generated the TCR beta cDNA. The authors derived TCR beta repertoires from sorted CD3+CD56+NKG2C+, CD3+CD56+NKG2C- and CD3+CD56-NKG2C+ T cells. Restriction of the sorted population to alpha-beta TCR T cells was achieved in several experiments with an anti-gamma-delta TCR antibody.

The material sequenced was CD8+ T cells sorted from PBMCs, taken about 13 days after vaccination. The sequence was obtained from a man over 45 who received an inactivated influenza vaccine. The gene calls are TRBV20-1 and TRBJ2-2; tentatively, D is TRBD1 (6 bases). Written as DNA, the CDR3 is TGCAGTGCTAGGTCCGGGACAACGAACACCGGGGAGCTGTTTTTT. It translates to CSARSGTTNTGELFF.